This TCR beta chain was retrieved from a study of cytomegalovirus exposure and HLA in healthy donors. For the study at large: Approximately 200 million T cells yielded over 90 million unique TCR beta sequences in earlier analysis. HLA-typed donors contributed around 85 million unique TCRs, which were held in an early data release.

The PCR had 60 Vbeta and 13 Jbeta primers. TCRdb's copy holds only in-frame clones and misses some; the assay was immunoSEQ multiplex PCR. Here the sample spans a few hundred thousand clones, around 75% being singletons. In its sample, this clone was seen a few times. The origin of this receptor is a woman younger than 45 in good health and CMV-seronegative. The material sequenced was PBMCs.

In DNA form, the CDR3 reads TGTGCCAGCAGTGAAGCGGCGCAGGCCTCTAATGAAAAACTGTTTTTT. Translating it yields CASSEAAQASNEKLFF. The V and J genes are TRBV2 and TRBJ1-4; D gene uncertain. The germline V gene encodes CDR1 SNHLY and CDR2 FYNNEI. Trimming took off 0 bases at V and 3 bases at J, with 11 bases between the two ends. CDR3 length: 16 amino acids.